These 20 T cell receptor beta chains were sequenced from one sample in a study of PD-1 blockade in mismatch repair-deficient tumors. Only in-frame clones appear in the TCRdb table, and some are missing; sequencing was by immunoSEQ multiplex PCR. The sample contains approximately 23,000 clones, approximately 84% of which appear only once. Sequenced material: PBMCs, taken before pembrolizumab treatment. These TCRs come from an adult with mismatch repair-deficient cancer.

This clone has a single count. A junction boundary mismatches the germline segment, possibly from a read error. The V gene is TRBV11-3, the J gene TRBJ1-1; TRBD1 might be the D (5 bases). The CDR3 totals 11 residues. Looked up from germline, CDR1 is SGHNT and CDR2 is YENEEA. The CDR3 loop is CASSSTEFIDF. DNA of the CDR3: TGTGCCAGCAGCTCGACAGAGTTCATTGACTTT.

Only one count was recorded for this clone. This chain links TRBV28 with TRBJ1-2, with 10 bases identical to TRBD1. Unmatched junction bases numbered 4, after V lost 7 bases and J lost 5 bases. Per the germline V gene, CDR1 is MDHEN and CDR2 is SYDVKM. CDR3 length: 13 amino acids. This chain's CDR3 is CASTTGGDYGYTF. The CDR3 nucleotides read TGTGCCAGCACGACAGGGGGCGATTATGGCTACACCTTC.

V gene TRBV5-1 combines with J gene TRBJ2-3; TRBD2 is a possible D gene (6 bases). The CDR3 extends over 14 amino acids. The germline CDR1 and CDR2 sequences are SGHRS and YFSETQ. V gave up 0 bases and J gave up 4 bases, with 9 bases separating them. CDR3 in amino acids: CASSLGGMSDTQYF. The CDR3, as DNA: TGCGCCAGCAGCTTGGGCGGGATGTCAGATACGCAGTATTTT. Together with reference TRBV5-1 and TRBJ2-3, the CDR3 gives the full variable domain: KAGVTQTPRYLIKTRGQQVTLSCSPISGHRSVSWYQQTPGQGLQFLFEYFSETQRNKGNFPGRFSGRQFSNSRSEMNVSTLELGDSALYLCASSLGGMSDTQYFGPGTRLTVL.

J is TRBJ1-5 and V is TRBV28; 7 bases line up with TRBD1. The CDR3 covers 15 residues. Germline CDR1 MDHEN, CDR2 SYDVKM. The V gene end was trimmed by 5 bases and the J gene end by 2 bases; junction bases not matched to a gene: 6. As DNA, the CDR3 is TGTGCCAGCAGTCTTGACAGGGTTGGCAATCAGCCCCAGCATTTT. Residues: CASSLDRVGNQPQHF.

The chain links TRBV7-6 to TRBJ1-5; the match to TRBD1 covers 10 bases. The V gene's germline CDR1 is SGHVS and CDR2 FNYEAQ. V trimming: 1 base; J trimming: 2 bases; junction bases outside the gene matches: 2. CDR3 length: 16 residues. The CDR3 protein is CASSLEGTGGNQPQHF. In nucleotides, the CDR3 is TGTGCCAGCAGCTTAGAAGGGACAGGGGGCAATCAGCCCCAGCATTTT.

The chain combines TRBV30 with TRBJ1-6; TRBD1 agrees at 9 bases. The germline gives CDR1 GTSNPN, CDR2 SVGIG (reference sequence). The CDR3 sequence is 16 residues long. Trimming at V came to 3 bases and at J to 8 bases, leaving 11 bases not matched to a gene. In nucleotides, the CDR3 is TGTGCCTGGAGGGGACAACAGGGGGCCGGTGATTCACCCCTCCACTTT. Encoded protein: CAWRGQQGAGDSPLHF.

The CDR3 coding sequence is TGTGCCAGCAGTGGGACAGGGAGTGAAGCTTTCTTT. This codes for CASSGTGSEAFF. The V gene is TRBV2, the J gene TRBJ1-1; the match to TRBD1 covers 8 bases. This CDR3 has 12 amino acids. Germline CDR1 SNHLY, CDR2 FYNNEI. V trimming: 4 bases; J trimming: 7 bases; junction bases outside the gene matches: 2.

This chain connects TRBV5-1 to TRBJ2-3, with TRBD1 matching 7 bases. CDR1 SGHRS and CDR2 YFSETQ come from the germline V gene. The J segment lost 2 bases and the V segment lost 5 bases, leaving 5 bases of the junction unmatched. CDR3 length equals 14 residues. The CDR3 region is CASRKGQYTDTQYF. The DNA of the CDR3 is TGCGCCAGCAGGAAGGGACAGTACACAGATACGCAGTATTTT.

The V gene is TRBV5-4, the J gene TRBJ2-3, with D perhaps TRBD2 (6 bases). This CDR3 comprises 15 residues. V was pared by 0 bases and J by 1 base, with 9 bases between. CDR1 SGHNT and CDR2 YYREEE come from the germline V gene (reference sequence). The CDR3 DNA reads TGTGCCAGCAGCTTGGGGGGGGAGGGCACAGATACGCAGTATTTT. Protein: CASSLGGEGTDTQYF.

This clone was seen only a few times. The V gene is TRBV4-1, the J gene TRBJ2-7, with TRBD2 matching 7 bases. CDR1 is MGHRA, CDR2 YSYEKL, per germline. The CDR3 spans 15 residues. J lost 0 bases, V lost 1 base, and 3 bases had no gene match. CDR3 nucleotide sequence: TGCGCCAGCAGCCAAGGTAGCGGGCTCTCCTACGAGCAGTACTTC. This encodes CASSQGSGLSYEQYF.

J is TRBJ1-5 and V is TRBV27; 9 nucleotides align to TRBD1. Germline CDR1 MNHEY, CDR2 SMNVEV (reference sequence). CDR3 length: 15 amino acids. With 6 bases clipped from V and 3 bases from J, the junction kept 6 bases outside the gene matches. The CDR3 spells CASRRDRGDNQPQHF. The DNA for the CDR3 is TGTGCCAGCAGACGTGACAGGGGGGACAATCAGCCCCAGCATTTT.

This chain links TRBV28 with TRBJ2-7; possible D gene TRBD2, 6 bases. V gave up 5 bases and J gave up 5 bases, with 13 bases separating them. Per the germline V gene, CDR1 is MDHEN and CDR2 is SYDVKM. This CDR3 comprises 13 residues. The CDR3 is CASSPHGGNEQYF. CDR3 DNA sequence: TGTGCCAGCAGTCCGCACGGGGGTAACGAGCAGTACTTC.

V is TRBV10-3 and J is TRBJ1-1; 8 bases match TRBD1. The germline gives CDR1 ENHRY, CDR2 SYGVKD. This CDR3 has 13 residues. J was trimmed by 6 bases and V by 5 bases; bases with no gene match: 5. The CDR3 DNA reads TGTGCCATCAGTTACGGACAGGGATCTGAAGCTTTCTTT. Encoded protein: CAISYGQGSEAFF.

The V call is TRBV19, the J call TRBJ2-7; D might be TRBD2 (6 bases). Looked up from germline, CDR1 is LNHDA and CDR2 is SQIVND (reference sequence). The V end lost 1 base, the J end lost 3 bases, and 10 bases lay between the germline ends. This CDR3 is built from 14 residues. This chain's CDR3 is CASSIGTGDYEQYF. CDR3 nucleotide sequence: TGTGCCAGTAGTATAGGAACGGGAGACTACGAGCAGTACTTC.

Note on this clone: The limits of the CDR3 on the DNA are not certain, so only TCRdb's listed CDR3 is given. V usage is TRBV21-1 and J usage is TRBJ2-5; the table names TRBD2, a call not compared with the DNA. TRBV21-1 is assigned pseudogene status. The CDR3 sequence runs 17 residues, both termini included. The CDR3 loop reads CASSVFGSGTWGKTQYF.

This chain connects TRBV5-6 to TRBJ2-7, with a possible D match to TRBD1 (5 bases). The germline V gene has CDR1 SGHDT and CDR2 YYEEEE. The length of the CDR3 is 12 residues. Between the trimmed V and J ends, which lost 1 base and 4 bases, there was a span of 6 bases. For the CDR3, the DNA is TGTGCCAGCAGCTTGCCAGGGTACGAGCAGTACTTC. As protein: CASSLPGYEQYF.

Remarks on this clone: One junction end disagrees with the germline gene, perhaps due to a read error. The gene calls are TRBV6-5 and TRBJ1-3; D unclear. The CDR3 extends over 14 amino acids. Looked up from germline, CDR1 is MNHEY and CDR2 is SVGAGI. The DNA for the CDR3 is TGTGCCAGCAGTCGGACTTACTCTCGAAACACCATATATTTT. As protein: CASSRTYSRNTIYF.

The chain carries TRBV5-1 and TRBJ1-2, with D possibly being TRBD1 (6 bases). V lost 0 bases, J lost 1 base, and 13 bases lay in between. Germline CDR1 SGHRS, CDR2 YFSETQ. This CDR3 region has 16 residues. The CDR3 loop is CASSLDGTIYNYGYTF. The DNA for the CDR3 is TGCGCCAGCAGCTTGGACGGGACAATATATAACTATGGCTACACCTTC.

This clone turned up a few times. The chain is built from TRBV11-2 and TRBJ2-7; 9 positions match TRBD1. Germline loops: CDR1 SGHAT, CDR2 FQNNGV. This CDR3 comprises 15 residues. V shed 9 bases and J 2 bases; nucleotides not matched to a gene: 11. The CDR3 DNA follows: TGTGCCAGTAATGGGTGGGGACAGGGAACCTACGAGCAGTACTTC. Amino acids: CASNGWGQGTYEQYF.

The V gene is TRBV21-1, the J gene TRBJ1-5. TRBV21-1 is a known pseudogene. CDR3 length: 11 amino acids. CDR3 DNA: TGTGCCAGCAGCACAACCGGGACCCAGCATTTT. Translation gives CASSTTGTQHF.